Listed below are T cell receptor beta chains from one sample, sequenced in a study of cytomegalovirus exposure and HLA in healthy donors. Only in-frame clones appear in the TCRdb table, and some are missing; sequencing was by immunoSEQ multiplex PCR. Here the sample spans 100,000 to 150,000 clones, about 88% being singletons. Input material: PBMCs. The receptor set was obtained from a woman under 30 in good health and CMV-seronegative. CDR3s include the opening cysteine and the closing phenylalanine or tryptophan. The D gene is left open where the match is weak.

len | j_gene | v_gene | d_gene | CDR3aa
15 | TRBJ1-5 | TRBV2 | - | CASSAVGGGGQPQHF
19 | TRBJ1-5 | TRBV19 | - | CASSISDRPSLGSNQPQHF
15 | TRBJ2-5 | TRBV6-5 | TRBD2 | CASSQLAGQKETQYF
15 | TRBJ1-5 | TRBV19 | TRBD1 | CASSTPGQGNQPQHF
16 | TRBJ2-1 | TRBV28 | TRBD2 | CASTLLAGSLYNEQFF
13 | TRBJ1-2 | TRBV5-6 | - | CASSSGQRYGYTF
13 | TRBJ1-1 | TRBV29-1 | - | CSAGRRQGNEAFF
15 | TRBJ2-5 | TRBV4-2 | TRBD2 | CASSRGTSGEETQYF
19 | TRBJ2-3 | TRBV5-8 | TRBD2 | CASSLGSISGGARTDTQYF
15 | TRBJ2-7 | TRBV27 | - | CASSLGGLGFWEQYF
15 | TRBJ2-3 | TRBV5-4 | - | CASSIQRASTDTQYF